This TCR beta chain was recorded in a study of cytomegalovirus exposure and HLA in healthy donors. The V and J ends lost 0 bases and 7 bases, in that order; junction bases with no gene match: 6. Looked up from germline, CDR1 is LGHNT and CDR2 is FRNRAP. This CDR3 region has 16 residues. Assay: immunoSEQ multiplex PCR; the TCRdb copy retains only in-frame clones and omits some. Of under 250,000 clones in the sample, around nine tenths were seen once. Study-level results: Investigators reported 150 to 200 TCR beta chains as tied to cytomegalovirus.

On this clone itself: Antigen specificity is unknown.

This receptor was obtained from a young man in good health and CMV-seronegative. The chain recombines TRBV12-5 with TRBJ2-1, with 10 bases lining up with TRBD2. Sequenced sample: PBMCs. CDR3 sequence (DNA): TGTGCTAGTGGTTTGGTACATAGTAGCGGGAGGAATGAGCAGTTCTTC. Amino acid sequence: CASGLVHSSGRNEQFF.